This TCR beta chain stems from a study of blood T cells in healthy people across ages. The authors ran a second PCR of about 6 to 12 cycles using a sample-barcoded 5' primer and a J-beta primer mix. Via MiXCR, TCRdb re-called the 5' RACE reads, giving one row per CDR3 protein. Of about 780,000 distinct CDR3 sequences listed, about half are singletons. Germline CDR1 SNHLY, CDR2 FYNNEI. Deletions cut 1 base from V and 5 bases from J, with 11 bases between. The CDR3 spans 14 residues. The origin of this receptor is a man aged 80 or over in good health. Specimen: blood. V is TRBV2 and J is TRBJ2-5, with no clear D. For the CDR3, the DNA is TGTGCCAGCAGTGAAGGGAAGGAGTCGGAGACCCAGTACTTC. It encodes CASSEGKESETQYF.